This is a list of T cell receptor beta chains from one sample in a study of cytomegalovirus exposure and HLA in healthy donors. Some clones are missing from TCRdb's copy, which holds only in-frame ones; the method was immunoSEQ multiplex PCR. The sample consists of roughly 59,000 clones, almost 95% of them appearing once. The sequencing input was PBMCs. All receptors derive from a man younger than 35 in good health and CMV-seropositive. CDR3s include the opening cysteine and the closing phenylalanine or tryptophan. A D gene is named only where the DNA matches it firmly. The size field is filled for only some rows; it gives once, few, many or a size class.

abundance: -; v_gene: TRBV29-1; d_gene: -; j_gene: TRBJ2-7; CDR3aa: CSVIERGLYEQYF; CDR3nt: TGCAGCGTTATTGAAAGAGGGTTATACGAGCAGTACTTC
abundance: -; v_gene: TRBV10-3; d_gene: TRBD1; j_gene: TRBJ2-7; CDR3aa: CAISPEGQGVIGEQYF; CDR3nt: TGTGCCATCAGTCCCGAAGGACAGGGGGTAATTGGCGAGCAGTACTTC
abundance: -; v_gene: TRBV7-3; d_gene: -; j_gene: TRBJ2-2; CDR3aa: CASSLQGTTGELFF; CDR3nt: TGTGCCAGCAGCTTACAGGGGACCACCGGGGAGCTGTTTTTT
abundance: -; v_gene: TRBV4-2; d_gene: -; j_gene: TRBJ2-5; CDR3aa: CASSQDSGTQYF; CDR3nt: TGTGCCAGCAGCCAAGACTCGGGAACCCAGTACTTC
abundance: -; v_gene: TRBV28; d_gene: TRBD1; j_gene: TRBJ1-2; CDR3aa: CASSPATGWYYGYTF; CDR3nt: TGTGCCAGCAGTCCCGCGACAGGGTGGTACTATGGCTACACCTTC
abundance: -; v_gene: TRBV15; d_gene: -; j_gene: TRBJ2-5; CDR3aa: CATSRGGETQYF; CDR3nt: TGTGCCACCAGCAGGGGAGGAGAGACCCAGTACTTC
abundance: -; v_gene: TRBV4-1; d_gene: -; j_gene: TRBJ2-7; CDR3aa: CASSQDGGRAFYEQYF; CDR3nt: TGCGCCAGCAGCCAAGACGGCGGCAGGGCTTTCTACGAGCAGTACTTC
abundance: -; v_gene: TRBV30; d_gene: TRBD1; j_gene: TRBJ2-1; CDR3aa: CAWERGTGGHNEQFF; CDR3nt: TGTGCCTGGGAGAGAGGGACAGGGGGCCACAATGAGCAGTTCTTC
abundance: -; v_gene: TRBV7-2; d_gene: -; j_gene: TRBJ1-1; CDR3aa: CASSSKGFSAEAFF; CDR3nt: TGTGCCAGCAGCTCCAAGGGATTTAGCGCTGAAGCTTTCTTT
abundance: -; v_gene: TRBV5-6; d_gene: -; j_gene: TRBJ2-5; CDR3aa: CASSRSSSPLETQYF; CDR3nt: TGTGCCAGCAGCCGGAGTAGCTCACCCCTAGAGACCCAGTACTTC
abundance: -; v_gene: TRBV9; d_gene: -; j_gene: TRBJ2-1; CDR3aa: CASSPTGRGYYNEQFF; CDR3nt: TGTGCCAGCAGCCCCACAGGGCGGGGGTATTACAATGAGCAGTTCTTC
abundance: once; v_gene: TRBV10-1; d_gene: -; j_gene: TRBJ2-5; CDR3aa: CASTPAGQKETQYF; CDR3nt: TGCGCCAGCACCCCCGCGGGTCAAAAAGAGACCCAGTACTTC
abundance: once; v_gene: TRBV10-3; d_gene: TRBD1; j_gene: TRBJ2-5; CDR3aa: CAISESGQGSETQYF; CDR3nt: TGTGCCATCAGTGAGTCGGGACAGGGAAGCGAGACCCAGTACTTC
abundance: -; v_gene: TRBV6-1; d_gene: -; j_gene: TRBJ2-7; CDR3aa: CASSEWGGGLYEQYF; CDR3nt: TGTGCCAGCAGTGAATGGGGAGGGGGTCTCTACGAGCAGTACTTC
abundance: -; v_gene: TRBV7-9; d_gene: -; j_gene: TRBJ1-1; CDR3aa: CASSWGGAGTEAFF; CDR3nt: TGTGCCAGCAGCTGGGGGGGGGCGGGCACTGAAGCTTTCTTT
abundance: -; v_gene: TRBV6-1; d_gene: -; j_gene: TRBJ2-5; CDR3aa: CASSDQGTVGETQYF; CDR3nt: TGTGCCAGCAGTGACCAGGGGACCGTCGGGGAGACCCAGTACTTC
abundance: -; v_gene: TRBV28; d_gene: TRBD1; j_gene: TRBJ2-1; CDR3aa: CASQTGGDDEQFF; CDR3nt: TGTGCCAGCCAGACAGGGGGAGACGATGAGCAGTTCTTC
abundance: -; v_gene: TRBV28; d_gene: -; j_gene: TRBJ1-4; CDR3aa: CASSLYPVQGEKLFF; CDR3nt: TGTGCCAGCAGTTTATACCCGGTACAGGGTGAAAAACTGTTTTTT